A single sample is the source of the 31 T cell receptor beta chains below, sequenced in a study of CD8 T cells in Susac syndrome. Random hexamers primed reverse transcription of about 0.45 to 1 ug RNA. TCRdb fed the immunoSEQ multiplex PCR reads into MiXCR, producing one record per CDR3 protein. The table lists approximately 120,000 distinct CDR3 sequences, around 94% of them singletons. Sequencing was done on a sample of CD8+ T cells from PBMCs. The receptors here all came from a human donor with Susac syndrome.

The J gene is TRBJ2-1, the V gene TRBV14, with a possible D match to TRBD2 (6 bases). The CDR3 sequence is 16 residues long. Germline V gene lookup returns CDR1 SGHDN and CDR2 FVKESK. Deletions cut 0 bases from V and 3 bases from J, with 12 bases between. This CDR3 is CASSQDRTGDYNEQFF. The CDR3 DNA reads TGTGCCAGCAGCCAAGATAGGACGGGGGACTACAATGAGCAGTTCTTC.

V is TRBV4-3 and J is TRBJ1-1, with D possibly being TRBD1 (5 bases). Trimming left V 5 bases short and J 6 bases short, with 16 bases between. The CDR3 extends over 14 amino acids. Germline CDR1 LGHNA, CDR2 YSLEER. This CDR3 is CASSSQPGGPEAFF. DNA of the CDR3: TGCGCCAGCAGCTCCCAACCCGGGGGACCTGAAGCTTTCTTT.

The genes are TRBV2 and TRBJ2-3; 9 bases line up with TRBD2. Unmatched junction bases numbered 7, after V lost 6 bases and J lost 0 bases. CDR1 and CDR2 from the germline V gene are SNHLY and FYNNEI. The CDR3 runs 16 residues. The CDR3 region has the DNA TGTGCCAGCAGGGGTCCTAGCGGGAAGAGCACAGATACGCAGTATTTT. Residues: CASRGPSGKSTDTQYF. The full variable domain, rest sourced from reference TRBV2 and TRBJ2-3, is EPEVTQTPSHQVTQMGQEVILRCVPISNHLYFYWYRQILGQKVEFLVSFYNNEISEKSEIFDDQFSVERPDGSNFTLKIRSTKLEDSAMYFCASRGPSGKSTDTQYFGPGTRLTVL.

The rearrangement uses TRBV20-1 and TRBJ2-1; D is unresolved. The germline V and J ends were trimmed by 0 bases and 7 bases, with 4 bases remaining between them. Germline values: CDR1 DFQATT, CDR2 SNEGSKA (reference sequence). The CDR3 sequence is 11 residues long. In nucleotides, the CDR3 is TGCAGTGCTAGAGATCAAAATGAGCAGTTCTTC. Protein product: CSARDQNEQFF.

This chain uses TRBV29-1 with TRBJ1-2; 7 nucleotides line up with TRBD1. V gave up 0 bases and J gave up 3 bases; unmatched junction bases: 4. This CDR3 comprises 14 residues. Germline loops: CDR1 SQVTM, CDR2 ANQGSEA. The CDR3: CSVEDPGGDYGYTF. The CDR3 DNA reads TGCAGCGTTGAAGACCCAGGGGGGGACTATGGCTACACCTTC.

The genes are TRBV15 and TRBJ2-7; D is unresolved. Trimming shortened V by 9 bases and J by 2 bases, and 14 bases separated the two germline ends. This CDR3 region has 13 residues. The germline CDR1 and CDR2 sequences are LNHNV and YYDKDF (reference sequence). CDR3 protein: CATSVSTAYEQYF. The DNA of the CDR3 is TGTGCCACATCCGTTTCAACCGCCTACGAGCAGTACTTC.

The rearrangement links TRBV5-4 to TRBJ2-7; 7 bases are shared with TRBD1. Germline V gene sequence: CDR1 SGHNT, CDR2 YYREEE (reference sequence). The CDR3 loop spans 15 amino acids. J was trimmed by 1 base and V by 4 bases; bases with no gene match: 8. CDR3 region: CASSTSDRASYEQYF. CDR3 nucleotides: TGTGCCAGCAGCACCTCAGACAGGGCATCCTACGAGCAGTACTTC.

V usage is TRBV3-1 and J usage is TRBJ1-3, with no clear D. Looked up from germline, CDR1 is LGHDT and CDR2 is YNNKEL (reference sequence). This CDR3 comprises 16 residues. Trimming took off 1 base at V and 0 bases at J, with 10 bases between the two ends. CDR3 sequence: CASSQVMSPSGNTIYF. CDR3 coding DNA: TGTGCCAGCAGCCAAGTGATGTCCCCCTCTGGAAACACCATATATTTT.

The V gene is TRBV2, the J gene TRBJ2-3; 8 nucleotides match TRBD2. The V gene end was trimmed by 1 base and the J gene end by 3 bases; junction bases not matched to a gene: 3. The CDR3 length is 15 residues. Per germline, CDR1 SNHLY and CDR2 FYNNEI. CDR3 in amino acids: CASSEGAGATDTQYF. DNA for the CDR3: TGTGCCAGCAGTGAAGGAGCGGGGGCAACAGATACGCAGTATTTT.

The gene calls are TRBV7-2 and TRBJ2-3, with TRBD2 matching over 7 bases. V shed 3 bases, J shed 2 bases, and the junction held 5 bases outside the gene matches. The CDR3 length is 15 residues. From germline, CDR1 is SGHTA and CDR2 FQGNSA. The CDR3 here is CASSFTSDHTDTQYF. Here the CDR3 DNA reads TGTGCCAGCAGCTTTACTAGCGACCACACAGATACGCAGTATTTT.

The CDR3 coding sequence is TGCGCCAGCAGCCTCACGGAGGGGTCCCCCTACGAGCAGTACTTC. It encodes CASSLTEGSPYEQYF. The chain couples TRBV4-1 to TRBJ2-7; maybe TRBD2 (6 bases). The CDR3 sequence is 15 residues long. Germline assignment: CDR1 MGHRA and CDR2 YSYEKL. V was shortened by 4 bases and J by 2 bases, with 15 bases between the two germline ends.

The CDR3 region has the DNA TGTGCCAGCAGTGAAGATGGGACAGGGGGGACAAGTAACTACAATGAGCAGTTCTTC. Its protein is CASSEDGTGGTSNYNEQFF. The chain couples TRBV6-1 to TRBJ2-1, with 11 bases identical to TRBD1. Germline CDR1 is MNHNS and CDR2 is SASEGT. This CDR3 has 19 residues. With 1 base clipped from V and 3 bases from J, the junction kept 11 bases outside the gene matches.

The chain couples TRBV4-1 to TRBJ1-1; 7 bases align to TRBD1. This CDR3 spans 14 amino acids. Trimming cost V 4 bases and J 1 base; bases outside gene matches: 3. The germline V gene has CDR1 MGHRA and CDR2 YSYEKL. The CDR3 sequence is CASSRGTANTEAFF. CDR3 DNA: TGCGCCAGCAGCCGGGGGACAGCGAACACTGAAGCTTTCTTT.

CDR3 amino acids: CATSRDLSSETQYF. The CDR3 DNA reads as TGTGCCACCAGCAGAGATCTTTCCTCAGAGACCCAGTACTTC. The chain couples TRBV15 to TRBJ2-5; no reliable D call. The germline CDR1 and CDR2 sequences are LNHNV and YYDKDF (reference sequence). V lost 0 bases and J lost 4, with 9 bases in between. The CDR3 runs 14 residues.

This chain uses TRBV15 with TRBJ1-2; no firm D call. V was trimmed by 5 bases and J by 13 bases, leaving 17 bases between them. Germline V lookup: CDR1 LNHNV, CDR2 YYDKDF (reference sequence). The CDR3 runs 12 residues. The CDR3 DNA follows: TGTGCCACCAGCGGTCGGGAAACTCTTGCCACCTTC. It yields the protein CATSGRETLATF. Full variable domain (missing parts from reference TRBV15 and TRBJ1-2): DAMVIQNPRYQVTQFGKPVTLSCSQTLNHNVMYWYQQKSSQAPKLLFHYYDKDFNNEADTPDNFQSRRPNTSFCFLDIRSPGLGDTAMYLCATSGRETLATFGSGTRLTVV.

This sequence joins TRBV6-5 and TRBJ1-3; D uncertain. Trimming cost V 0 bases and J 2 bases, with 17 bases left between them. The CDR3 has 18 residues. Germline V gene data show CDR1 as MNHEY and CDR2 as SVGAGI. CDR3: CASSYSPNPAGTGNTIYF. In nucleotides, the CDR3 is TGTGCCAGCAGTTACTCACCCAATCCCGCTGGGACTGGAAACACCATATATTTT.

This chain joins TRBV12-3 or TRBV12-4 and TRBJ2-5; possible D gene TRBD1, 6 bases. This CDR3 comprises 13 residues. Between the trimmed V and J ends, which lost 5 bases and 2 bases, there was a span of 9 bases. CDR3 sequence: CASSGGQQETQYF. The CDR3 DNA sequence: TGTGCCAGCAGTGGGGGACAACAAGAGACCCAGTACTTC.

Here the CDR3 reads CASSRGQGLTFF. The CDR3 DNA is TGTGCCAGCAGTCGGGGACAGGGTTTAACTTTCTTT. This chain joins TRBV12-3 or TRBV12-4 and TRBJ1-1, with 9 bases matching TRBD1. Trimming took 5 bases from V and 12 from J; bases not matched to a gene: 7. The CDR3 is made up of 12 amino acids.

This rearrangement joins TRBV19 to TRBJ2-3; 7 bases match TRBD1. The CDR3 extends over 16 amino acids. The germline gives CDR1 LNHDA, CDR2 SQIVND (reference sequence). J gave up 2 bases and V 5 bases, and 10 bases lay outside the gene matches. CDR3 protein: CASSSRPTGFTDTQYF. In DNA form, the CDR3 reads TGTGCCAGTAGTTCCCGACCGACAGGGTTCACAGATACGCAGTATTTT.

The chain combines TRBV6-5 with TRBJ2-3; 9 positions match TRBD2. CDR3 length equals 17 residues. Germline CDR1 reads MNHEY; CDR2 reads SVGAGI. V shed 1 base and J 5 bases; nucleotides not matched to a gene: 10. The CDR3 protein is CASSYLWASGKEDTQYF. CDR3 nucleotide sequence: TGTGCCAGCAGTTACTTATGGGCTAGCGGGAAGGAAGATACGCAGTATTTT.

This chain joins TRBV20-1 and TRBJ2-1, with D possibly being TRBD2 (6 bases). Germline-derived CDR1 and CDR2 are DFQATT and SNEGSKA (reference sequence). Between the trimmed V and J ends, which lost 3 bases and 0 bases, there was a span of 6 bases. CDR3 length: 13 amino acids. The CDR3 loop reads CSASGSSYNEQFF. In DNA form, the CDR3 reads TGCAGTGCTAGCGGGAGCTCCTACAATGAGCAGTTCTTC.

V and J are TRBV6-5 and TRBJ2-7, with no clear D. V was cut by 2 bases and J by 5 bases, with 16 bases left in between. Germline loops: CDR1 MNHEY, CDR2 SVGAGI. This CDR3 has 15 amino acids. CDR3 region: CASSYRANRLHEQYF. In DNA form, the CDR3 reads TGTGCCAGCAGTTACCGCGCGAACCGTCTTCACGAGCAGTACTTC.

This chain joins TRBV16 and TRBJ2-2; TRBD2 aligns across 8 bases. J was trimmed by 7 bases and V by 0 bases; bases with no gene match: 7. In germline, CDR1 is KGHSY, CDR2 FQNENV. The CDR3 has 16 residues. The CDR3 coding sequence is TGTGCCAGCAGCCAATCCGCGGTAGCGGGATACGGGGAGCTGTTTTTT. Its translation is CASSQSAVAGYGELFF.

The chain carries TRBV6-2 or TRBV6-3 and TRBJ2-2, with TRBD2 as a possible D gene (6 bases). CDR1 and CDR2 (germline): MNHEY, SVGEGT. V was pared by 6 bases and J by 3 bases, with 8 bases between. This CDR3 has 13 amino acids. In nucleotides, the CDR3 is TGTGCCAGCAGCCAGCGGGACACCGGGGAGCTGTTTTTT. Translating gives CASSQRDTGELFF.

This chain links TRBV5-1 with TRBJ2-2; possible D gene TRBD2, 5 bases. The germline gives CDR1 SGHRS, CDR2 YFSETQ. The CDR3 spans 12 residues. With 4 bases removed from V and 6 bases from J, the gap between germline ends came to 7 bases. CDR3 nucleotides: TGCGCCAGCAGCATCGGGGCCGGGGAGCTGTTTTTT. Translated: CASSIGAGELFF.

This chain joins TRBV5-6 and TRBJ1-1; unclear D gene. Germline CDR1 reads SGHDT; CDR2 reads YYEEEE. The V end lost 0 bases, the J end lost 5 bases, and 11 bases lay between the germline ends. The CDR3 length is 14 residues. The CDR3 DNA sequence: TGTGCCAGCAGCTTGGGTCCTAGGCCAACTGAAGCTTTCTTT. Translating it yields CASSLGPRPTEAFF.

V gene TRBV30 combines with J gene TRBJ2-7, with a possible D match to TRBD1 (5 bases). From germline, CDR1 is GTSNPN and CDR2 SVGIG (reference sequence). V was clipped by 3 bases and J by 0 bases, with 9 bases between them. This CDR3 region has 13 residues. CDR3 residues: CAWRDTPSYEQYF. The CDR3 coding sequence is TGTGCCTGGAGGGACACCCCCTCCTACGAGCAGTACTTC.

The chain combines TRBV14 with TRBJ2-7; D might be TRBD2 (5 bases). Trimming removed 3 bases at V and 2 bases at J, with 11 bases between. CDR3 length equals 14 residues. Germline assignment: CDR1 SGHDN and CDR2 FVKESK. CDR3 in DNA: TGTGCCAGCAGCCACGCGGGTCTCGCCTACGAGCAGTACTTC. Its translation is CASSHAGLAYEQYF. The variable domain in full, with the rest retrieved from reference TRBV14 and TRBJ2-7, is EAGVTQFPSHSVIEKGQTVTLRCDPISGHDNLYWYRRVMGKEIKFLLHFVKESKQDESGMPNNRFLAERTGGTYSTLKVQPAELEDSGVYFCASSHAGLAYEQYFGPGTRLTVT.

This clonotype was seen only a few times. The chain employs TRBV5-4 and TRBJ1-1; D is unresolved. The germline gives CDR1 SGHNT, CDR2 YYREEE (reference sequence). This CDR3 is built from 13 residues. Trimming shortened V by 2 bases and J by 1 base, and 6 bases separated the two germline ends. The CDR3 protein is CASSFYGNTEAFF. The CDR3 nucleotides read TGTGCCAGCAGCTTTTACGGGAACACTGAAGCTTTCTTT.

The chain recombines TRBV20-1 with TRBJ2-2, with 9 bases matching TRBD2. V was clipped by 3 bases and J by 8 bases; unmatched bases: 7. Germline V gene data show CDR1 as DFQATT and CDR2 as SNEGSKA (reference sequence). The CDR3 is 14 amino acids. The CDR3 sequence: CSARGTSSRGELFF. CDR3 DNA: TGCAGTGCTAGGGGGACTAGCTCTAGAGGGGAGCTGTTTTTT.

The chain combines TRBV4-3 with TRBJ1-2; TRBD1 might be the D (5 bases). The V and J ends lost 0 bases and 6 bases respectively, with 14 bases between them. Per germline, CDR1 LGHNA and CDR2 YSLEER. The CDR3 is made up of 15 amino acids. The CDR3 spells CASSQDLGPSDGYTF. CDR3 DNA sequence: TGCGCCAGCAGCCAAGATCTGGGGCCCTCAGATGGCTACACCTTC.